These 5 T cell receptor beta chains share one sample of origin, sequenced in a study of PD-L1 blockade in urothelial cancer. Regarding time point: pretreatment peripheral blood. Clones were read by immunoSEQ multiplex PCR, and TCRdb kept only the in-frame ones, dropping some. The sample gives tens of thousands of clones, about 83% of which show up once; approximately 15% is in the top ten. This specimen was PBMCs, taken around atezolizumab (anti-PD-L1) treatment. The receptor set was obtained from a woman aged 55-69 years with urothelial cancer.

V is TRBV27 and J is TRBJ1-1; the D gene is possibly TRBD1 (5 bases). This CDR3 spans 13 amino acids. Trimming left V 6 bases short and J 11 bases short, with 19 bases between. The germline CDR1 and CDR2 sequences are MNHEY and SMNVEV (reference sequence). As DNA, the CDR3 is TGTGCCAGCAGCATAAATCGGGGGTGGAGGGCTTTCTTT. It specifies CASSINRGWRAFF.

V gene TRBV10-1 combines with J gene TRBJ2-7, with TRBD1 as a possible D gene (6 bases). There are 13 residues in the CDR3. The germline gives CDR1 WNHNN, CDR2 SYGVQD (reference sequence). With 4 bases removed from V and 9 bases from J, the gap between germline ends came to 16 bases. The CDR3 spells CASSAGATPGQYF. The CDR3 DNA reads as TGCGCCAGCAGTGCAGGGGCTACGCCGGGGCAGTACTTC.

The CDR3 DNA is TGTGCCAGCTCACCCCCGAGGTTAGAGACCCAGTACTTC. It codes for CASSPPRLETQYF. The rearrangement joins TRBV18 to TRBJ2-5; D gene unclear. This CDR3 is built from 13 residues. Germline loops: CDR1 KGHSH, CDR2 LQKENI. V gave up 3 bases and J gave up 4 bases, with 9 bases separating them.

The chain is built from TRBV7-3 and TRBJ1-1, with D possibly being TRBD1 (5 bases). V was shortened by 7 bases and J by 7 bases, with 22 bases between the two germline ends. Germline V gene data show CDR1 as SGHTA and CDR2 as FQGTGA. This CDR3 has 15 amino acids. The CDR3 bases are TGTGCCAGCACTTTGCAGGAAACTCTCGGGGGTGAAGCTTTCTTT. This sequence encodes CASTLQETLGGEAFF.

V is TRBV2 and J is TRBJ1-5; maybe TRBD1 (6 bases). The CDR3 contains 14 residues. CDR1 and CDR2 from the germline V gene are SNHLY and FYNNEI. The germline V and J ends were trimmed by 8 bases and 2 bases, with 13 bases remaining between them. DNA for the CDR3: TGTGCCAGCTCTAACAGGGACCGCAATCAGCCCCAGCATTTT. Its translation: CASSNRDRNQPQHF.